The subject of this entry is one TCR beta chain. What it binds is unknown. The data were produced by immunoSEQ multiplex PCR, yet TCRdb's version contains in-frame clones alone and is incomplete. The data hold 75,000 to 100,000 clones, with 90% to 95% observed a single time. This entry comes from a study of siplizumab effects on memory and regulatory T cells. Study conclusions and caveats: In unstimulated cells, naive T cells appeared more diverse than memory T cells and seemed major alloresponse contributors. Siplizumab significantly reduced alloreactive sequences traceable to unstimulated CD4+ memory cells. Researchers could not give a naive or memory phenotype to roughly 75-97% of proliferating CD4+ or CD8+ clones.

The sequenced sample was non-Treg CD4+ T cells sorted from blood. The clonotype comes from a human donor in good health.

The CDR3 protein is CASTPRTGGPSGELFF. The CDR3, as DNA: TGTGCCAGTACTCCCCGAACGGGAGGGCCCTCCGGGGAGCTGTTTTTT. The V call is TRBV19, the J call TRBJ2-2, with 8 bases lining up with TRBD2. The CDR3 has 16 amino acids. V lost 7 bases to trimming and J lost 6 bases; unmatched junction nucleotides: 13. CDR1 and CDR2 from the germline V gene are LNHDA and SQIVND (reference sequence).